Here is one TCR beta chain with its context. Its specificity is unknown. Measured with immunoSEQ multiplex PCR; TCRdb has only the in-frame clones, and not every one. Found here are some 25,000 clones, approximately 80% of them singletons; the top ten hold 26%. The sample comes from a study of OX40 agonist ivuxolimab in advanced cancers. About the study: Ivuxolimab, an agonist antibody against OX40 (CD134), was given to patients. General study results and limits: More expanded clones were found, on average, in CD8+ than in CD4+ T cells.

Exclusion applied to patients with autoimmune disease history or systemic immunosuppression. Germline-derived CDR1 and CDR2 are PRHDT and FYEKMQ (reference sequence). This CDR3 spans 17 amino acids. V lost 5 bases to trimming and J lost 6 bases; unmatched junction nucleotides: 15. V usage is TRBV13 and J usage is TRBJ2-2, with 7 bases lining up with TRBD1. The sequencing used CD4+ or CD8+ T cells sorted from blood, collected in a trial of the OX40 agonist ivuxolimab. This clonotype was obtained from an adult with an advanced solid tumor such as melanoma, head and neck, liver or kidney cancer. CDR3 sequence reads: CASSPRGKAGGPGELFF. The CDR3 DNA reads TGTGCCAGCAGCCCCAGAGGGAAGGCAGGGGGACCCGGGGAGCTGTTTTTT.